This TCR beta chain was identified in a study of T cell responses to AZD1222 COVID-19 vaccine. Data came from immunoSEQ multiplex PCR; TCRdb stores just in-frame clones and leaves some out. Of more than 150,000 clones listed, around 90% are singletons. Germline trimming cut 1 base from V and 0 bases from J; bases unmatched to any gene: 6. Germline V lookup: CDR1 SGDLS, CDR2 YYNGEE. CDR3 length equals 17 residues. This sequence joins TRBV9 and TRBJ2-2; TRBD2 aligns across 7 bases. Sequencing was performed on peripheral blood, taken 28 days after the second AZD1222 dose. The receptor was derived from an adult who received the AZD1222 COVID-19 vaccine. The chain's CDR3 is CASSVRLARANTGELFF. CDR3 coding DNA: TGTGCCAGCAGCGTACGACTAGCACGCGCGAACACCGGGGAGCTGTTTTTT.